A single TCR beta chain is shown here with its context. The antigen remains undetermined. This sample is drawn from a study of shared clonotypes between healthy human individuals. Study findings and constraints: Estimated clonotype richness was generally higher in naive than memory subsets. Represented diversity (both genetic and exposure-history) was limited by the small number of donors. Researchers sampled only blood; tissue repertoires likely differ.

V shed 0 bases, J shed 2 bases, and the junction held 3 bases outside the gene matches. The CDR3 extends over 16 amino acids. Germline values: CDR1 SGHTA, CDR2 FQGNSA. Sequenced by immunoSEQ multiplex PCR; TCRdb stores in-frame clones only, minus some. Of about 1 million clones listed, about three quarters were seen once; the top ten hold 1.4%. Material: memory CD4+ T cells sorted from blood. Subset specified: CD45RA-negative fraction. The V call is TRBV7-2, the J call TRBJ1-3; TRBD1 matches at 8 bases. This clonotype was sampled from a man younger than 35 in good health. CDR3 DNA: TGTGCCAGCAGCTTAGCTGGACAGGGCACTGGAAACACCATATATTTT. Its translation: CASSLAGQGTGNTIYF.